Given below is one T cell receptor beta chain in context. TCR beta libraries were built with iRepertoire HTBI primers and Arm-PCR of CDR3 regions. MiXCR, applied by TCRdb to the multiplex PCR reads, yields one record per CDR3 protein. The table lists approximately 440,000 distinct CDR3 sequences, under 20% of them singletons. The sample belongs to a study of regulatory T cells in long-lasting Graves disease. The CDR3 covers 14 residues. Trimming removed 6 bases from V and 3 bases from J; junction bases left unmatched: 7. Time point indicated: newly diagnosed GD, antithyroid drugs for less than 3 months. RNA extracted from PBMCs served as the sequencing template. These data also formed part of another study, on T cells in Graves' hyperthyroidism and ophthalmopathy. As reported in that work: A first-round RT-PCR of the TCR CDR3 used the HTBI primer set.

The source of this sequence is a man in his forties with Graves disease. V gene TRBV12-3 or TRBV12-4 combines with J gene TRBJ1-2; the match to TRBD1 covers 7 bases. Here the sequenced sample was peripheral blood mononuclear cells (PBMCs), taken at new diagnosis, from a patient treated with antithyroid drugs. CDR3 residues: CASRRQGSDYGYTF. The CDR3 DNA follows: TGTGCCAGCAGGAGACAGGGTAGCGACTATGGCTACACCTTC.